This is a list of T cell receptor beta chains from one sample in a study of blood T cell repertoires in COVID-19. Generated by immunoSEQ multiplex PCR, the TCRdb table keeps only in-frame clones and is missing some. The repertoire holds approximately 400,000 clones, with 80% to 85% as singletons. Sequencing was done on a sample of PBMCs or T cells enriched from blood (not recorded which). The receptors originated from a woman aged 45-65 years who had recovered from COVID-19. Both conserved end residues are trimmed from each CDR3. D genes are given only for firm matches.

d_call: NA; j_call: TRBJ1-2; v_call: TRBV4-2; cdr3_aa: ASSQEGGIYGYT
d_call: TRBD1; j_call: TRBJ1-2; v_call: TRBV2; cdr3_aa: ASTGGQGAEGYT
d_call: NA; j_call: TRBJ1-1; v_call: TRBV4-1; cdr3_aa: ASSQEGQQNTEAF
d_call: NA; j_call: TRBJ2-7; v_call: TRBV13; cdr3_aa: ASSLPGGRDSYEQY
d_call: NA; j_call: TRBJ1-2; v_call: TRBV24-1; cdr3_aa: ATGGGSYT
d_call: TRBD1; j_call: TRBJ2-7; v_call: TRBV5-1; cdr3_aa: ASSLTGFIDYEQY
d_call: TRBD1; j_call: TRBJ1-3; v_call: TRBV6-5; cdr3_aa: ASSVRDRAGNTIY
d_call: NA; j_call: TRBJ1-2; v_call: TRBV7-2; cdr3_aa: ASSLRRGDGYT
d_call: TRBD1; j_call: TRBJ1-5; v_call: TRBV6-1; cdr3_aa: ASSETGANQPQH
d_call: NA; j_call: TRBJ1-2; v_call: TRBV4-2; cdr3_aa: ASSQEGSPGDYGYT
d_call: NA; j_call: TRBJ2-2; v_call: TRBV5-1; cdr3_aa: ASSFGPPTGLTNTGELF
d_call: NA; j_call: TRBJ2-7; v_call: TRBV3-1/TRBV3-2; cdr3_aa: ASSQGPPNEQY
d_call: NA; j_call: TRBJ2-5; v_call: TRBV11-2; cdr3_aa: ASSLGWAGGKTQY
d_call: NA; j_call: TRBJ2-5; v_call: TRBV14; cdr3_aa: ASSQGGHPRGETQY
d_call: NA; j_call: TRBJ2-7; v_call: TRBV5-4; cdr3_aa: ASSLGGGNAYEQY
d_call: TRBD2; j_call: TRBJ2-3; v_call: TRBV7-9; cdr3_aa: ASSQRRLAGGGTDTQY
d_call: TRBD1; j_call: TRBJ2-1; v_call: TRBV7-9; cdr3_aa: ASSATGGDRNEQF
d_call: NA; j_call: TRBJ1-1; v_call: TRBV19; cdr3_aa: ASSIDTRPGGRTEAF
d_call: NA; j_call: TRBJ1-1; v_call: TRBV15; cdr3_aa: ATSRSPTGGTEAF
d_call: NA; j_call: TRBJ2-5; v_call: TRBV18; cdr3_aa: ASSPPRSQGLQETQY
d_call: TRBD2; j_call: TRBJ2-7; v_call: TRBV6-1; cdr3_aa: ASSGSSLAGVGEQY
d_call: NA; j_call: TRBJ1-4; v_call: TRBV5-1; cdr3_aa: ASSKTGPNEKLF
d_call: NA; j_call: TRBJ1-4; v_call: TRBV7-2; cdr3_aa: ASSLIGGKEGALF